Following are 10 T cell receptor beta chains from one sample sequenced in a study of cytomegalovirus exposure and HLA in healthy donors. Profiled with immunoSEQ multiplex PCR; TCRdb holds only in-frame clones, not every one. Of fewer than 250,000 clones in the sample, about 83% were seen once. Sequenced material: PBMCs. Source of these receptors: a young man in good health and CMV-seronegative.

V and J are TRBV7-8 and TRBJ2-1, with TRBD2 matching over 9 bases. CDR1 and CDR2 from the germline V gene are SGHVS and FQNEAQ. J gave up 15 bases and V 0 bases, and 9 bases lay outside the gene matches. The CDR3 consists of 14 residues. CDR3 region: CASSLARLAGRPFF. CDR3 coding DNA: TGTGCCAGCAGCTTAGCTCGGCTAGCGGGACGTCCGTTCTTC.

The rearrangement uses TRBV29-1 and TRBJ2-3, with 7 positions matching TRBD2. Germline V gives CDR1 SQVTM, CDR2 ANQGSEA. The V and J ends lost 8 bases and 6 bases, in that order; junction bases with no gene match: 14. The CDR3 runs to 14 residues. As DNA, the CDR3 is TGCAGCATACCGGGACTAAGAAAATGGGATACGCAGTATTTT. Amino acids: CSIPGLRKWDTQYF.

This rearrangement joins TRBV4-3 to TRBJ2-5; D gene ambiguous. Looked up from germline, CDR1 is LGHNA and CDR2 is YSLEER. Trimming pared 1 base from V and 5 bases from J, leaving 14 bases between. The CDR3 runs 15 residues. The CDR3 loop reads CASSQGSLVSETQYF. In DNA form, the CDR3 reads TGCGCCAGCAGCCAAGGTAGTCTGGTCTCGGAGACCCAGTACTTC.

The chain's CDR3 is CASRTGGNTEAFF. The CDR3 bases are TGTGCCAGCAGAACAGGGGGGAACACTGAAGCTTTCTTT. This rearrangement joins TRBV28 to TRBJ1-1; 8 bases agree with TRBD1. V lost 6 bases, J lost 1 base, and 1 base stayed unmatched. The CDR3 runs 13 residues. CDR1 and CDR2 from the germline V gene are MDHEN and SYDVKM.

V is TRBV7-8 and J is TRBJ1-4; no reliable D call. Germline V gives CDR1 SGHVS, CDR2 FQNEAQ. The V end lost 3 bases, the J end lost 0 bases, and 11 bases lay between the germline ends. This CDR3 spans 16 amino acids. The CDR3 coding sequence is TGTGCCAGCAGCTTCGCGGGGATCGCAACTAATGAAAAACTGTTTTTT. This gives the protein CASSFAGIATNEKLFF.

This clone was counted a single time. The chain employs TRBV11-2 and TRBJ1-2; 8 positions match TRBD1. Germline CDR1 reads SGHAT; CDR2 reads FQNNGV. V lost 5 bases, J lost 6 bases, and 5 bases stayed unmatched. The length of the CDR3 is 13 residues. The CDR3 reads CASSRTGKDGYTF. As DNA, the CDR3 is TGTGCCAGCAGCCGGACAGGGAAGGATGGCTACACCTTC.

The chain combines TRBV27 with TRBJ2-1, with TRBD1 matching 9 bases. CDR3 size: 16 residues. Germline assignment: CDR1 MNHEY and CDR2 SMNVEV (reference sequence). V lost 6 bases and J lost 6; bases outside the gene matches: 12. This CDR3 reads CASRYWTGTGTNEQFF. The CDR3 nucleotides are TGTGCCAGCAGATACTGGACCGGGACAGGGACCAATGAGCAGTTCTTC.

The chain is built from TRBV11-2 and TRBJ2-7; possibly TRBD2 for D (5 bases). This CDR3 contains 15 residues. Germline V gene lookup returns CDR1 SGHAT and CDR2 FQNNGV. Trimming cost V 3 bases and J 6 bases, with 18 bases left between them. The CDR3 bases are TGTGCCAGCAGCTTCGGAGGTTTCGCAAGCGGCGAGCAGTACTTC. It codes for CASSFGGFASGEQYF.

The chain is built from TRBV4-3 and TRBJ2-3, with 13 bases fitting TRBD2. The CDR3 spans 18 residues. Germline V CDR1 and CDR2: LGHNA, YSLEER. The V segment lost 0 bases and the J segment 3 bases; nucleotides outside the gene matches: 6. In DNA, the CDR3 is TGCGCCAGCAGCCAAGATCTCGGACTAGCGGGGGTTACAGATACGCAGTATTTT. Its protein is CASSQDLGLAGVTDTQYF.

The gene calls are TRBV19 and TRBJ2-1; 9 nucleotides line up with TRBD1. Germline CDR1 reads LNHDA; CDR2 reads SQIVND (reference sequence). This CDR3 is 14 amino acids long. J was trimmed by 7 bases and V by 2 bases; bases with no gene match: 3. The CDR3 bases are TGTGCCAGTAGTATATTTGGACAGGGGAATGAGCAGTTCTTC. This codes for CASSIFGQGNEQFF.